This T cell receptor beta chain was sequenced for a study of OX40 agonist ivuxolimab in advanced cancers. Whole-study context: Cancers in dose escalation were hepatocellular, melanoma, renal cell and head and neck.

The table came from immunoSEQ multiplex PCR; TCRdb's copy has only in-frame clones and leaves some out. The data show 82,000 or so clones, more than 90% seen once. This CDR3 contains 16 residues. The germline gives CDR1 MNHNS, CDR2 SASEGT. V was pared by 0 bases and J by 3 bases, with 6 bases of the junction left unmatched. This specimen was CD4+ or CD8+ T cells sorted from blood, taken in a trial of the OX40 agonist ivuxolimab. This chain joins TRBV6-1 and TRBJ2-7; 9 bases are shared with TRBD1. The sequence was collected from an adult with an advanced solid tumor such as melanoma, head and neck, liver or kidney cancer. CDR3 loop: CASSEATGGGLYEQYF. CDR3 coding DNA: TGTGCCAGCAGTGAAGCGACAGGGGGGGGCCTCTACGAGCAGTACTTC.